Each of the 13 T cell receptor beta chains below was sequenced from the same sample in a study of beta chain features in type 1 diabetes. General study results and limits: Within each of all four CD4+ subsets, Type 1 diabetes patients had TCRB CDR3s that were moderately but significantly shorter.

Since all of the isolated RNA was reverse transcribed, expressed TCRB transcripts were what got sequenced. The repertoire was sequenced with immunoSEQ multiplex PCR; TCRdb's copy has only in-frame clones and lacks some. The sample carries approximately 360,000 clones, roughly an eighth recorded once. These receptors' antigens are unknown. Sequencing was carried out using naive CD4+ T cells from blood. The source is a young woman with type 1 diabetes.

The table lists this clone with a few counts. V is TRBV6-6 and J is TRBJ1-2, with D possibly TRBD1 on 6 matching bases. The V gene lost 7 bases and the J gene lost 8 bases, with 17 bases spanning the gap. The V gene's germline CDR1 is MNHNY and CDR2 SVGAGI (reference sequence). This CDR3 spans 13 amino acids. Here the CDR3 reads CASKAEIDRGYTF. CDR3 in DNA: TGTGCCAGCAAGGCGGAAATCGACAGGGGCTACACCTTC.

This clone was seen more than once but under ten times. The V gene is TRBV18, the J gene TRBJ1-5, with a weak D call TRBD1 (5 bases). The CDR3 is made up of 12 amino acids. The germline V gene encodes CDR1 KGHSH and CDR2 LQKENI. Trimming took off 4 bases at V and 4 bases at J, with 5 bases between the two ends. The CDR3 DNA sequence: TGTGCCAGCTCACAGGGGAATCAGCCCCAGCATTTT. This translates into CASSQGNQPQHF.

The sample holds a few counts of this clone. This chain uses TRBV5-5 with TRBJ2-6; D is ambiguous. Germline CDR1 is SGHKS and CDR2 is YYEKEE (reference sequence). The germline V and J ends were trimmed by 0 bases and 1 base, with 5 bases remaining between them. The CDR3 has 15 residues. The CDR3 DNA reads TGTGCCAGCAGCTTGGGGGCATCTGGGGCCAACGTCCTGACTTTC. It is translated as CASSLGASGANVLTF.

In its sample, this clone was seen a few times. The V and J genes are TRBV7-2 and TRBJ2-3, with a weak D call TRBD1 (5 bases). The CDR3 loop spans 13 amino acids. The V and J ends lost 6 bases and 1 base respectively, with 8 bases between them. Germline CDR1 reads SGHTA; CDR2 reads FQGNSA. In DNA, the CDR3 is TGTGCCAGCAGGCCACAGGGCACAGATACGCAGTATTTT. Translating gives CASRPQGTDTQYF.

The chain links TRBV19 to TRBJ2-1; 10 nucleotides agree with TRBD2. The germline V gene encodes CDR1 LNHDA and CDR2 SQIVND (reference sequence). The CDR3 contains 13 residues. V gave up 8 bases and J gave up 7 bases; unmatched junction bases: 5. CDR3 in amino acids: CASVKREGNEQFF. CDR3 coding DNA: TGTGCCAGTGTAAAGCGGGAGGGGAATGAGCAGTTCTTC.

There are a few counts of this clone. This chain connects TRBV29-1 to TRBJ1-5; no clear D gene. CDR3 size: 16 residues. Germline V gene lookup returns CDR1 SQVTM and CDR2 ANQGSEA. Trimming shortened V by 2 bases and J by 0 bases, and 14 bases separated the two germline ends. The chain's CDR3 is CSVEIGKGDSNQPQHF. The DNA for the CDR3 is TGCAGCGTTGAAATTGGAAAGGGAGATAGCAATCAGCCCCAGCATTTT.

The CDR3 sequence is CASSQDDRAGDYEQYF. CDR3 DNA: TGTGCCAGCAGCCAAGATGACCGAGCGGGGGACTACGAGCAGTACTTC. V usage is TRBV4-2 and J usage is TRBJ2-5; 8 bases map to TRBD2. The J call is doubtful: the DNA matches TRBJ2-7 better. The CDR3 runs to 16 residues. Germline CDR1 reads LGHNA; CDR2 reads YNFKEQ.

The rearrangement joins TRBV9 to TRBJ1-2, with 7 bases fitting TRBD1. The V and J ends lost 4 bases and 8 bases, in that order; junction bases with no gene match: 11. CDR1 is SGDLS, CDR2 YYNGEE, per germline. The CDR3 length is 14 residues. CDR3 in DNA: TGTGCCAGCAGCCCGGGACAGAAGTTCGGAGGCTACACCTTC. It yields the protein CASSPGQKFGGYTF. Complete variable domain (other parts from reference TRBV9 and TRBJ1-2): DSGVTQTPKHLITATGQRVTLRCSPRSGDLSVYWYQQSLDQGLQFLIQYYNGEERAKGNILERFSAQQFPDLHSELNLSSLELGDSALYFCASSPGQKFGGYTFGSGTRLTVV.

The rearrangement uses TRBV6-5 and TRBJ1-4; 11 bases agree with TRBD1. In germline, CDR1 is MNHEY, CDR2 SVGAGI. This CDR3 spans 13 amino acids. The junction had 4 bases not matched to a gene; V was cut back by 6 bases and J by 10 bases. The CDR3 reads CASSRGQGGKLFF. The CDR3 DNA reads TGTGCCAGCAGCCGGGGACAGGGGGGAAAACTGTTTTTT.

This clone was detected a few times. The V and J genes are TRBV4-2 and TRBJ2-7, with 7 bases lining up with TRBD1. The V gene's germline CDR1 is LGHNA and CDR2 YNFKEQ. V trimming: 1 base; J trimming: 4 bases; junction bases outside the gene matches: 10. This CDR3 has 16 residues. CDR3 amino acids: CASSQAEVGGRYEQYF. The CDR3 DNA sequence: TGTGCCAGCAGCCAAGCTGAAGTAGGGGGCCGGTACGAGCAGTACTTC.

The rearrangement links TRBV9 to TRBJ2-1; TRBD2 aligns across 12 bases. The CDR3 has 16 residues. In germline, CDR1 is SGDLS, CDR2 YYNGEE. V gave up 0 bases and J gave up 7 bases; unmatched junction bases: 5. CDR3 loop: CASSVESLAGGNEQFF. CDR3 nucleotide sequence: TGTGCCAGCAGCGTAGAATCTCTAGCGGGAGGGAATGAGCAGTTCTTC.

This clone came up a few times. The chain uses TRBV15 and TRBJ2-3; D might be TRBD2 (6 bases). The CDR3 has 16 amino acids. Germline V lookup: CDR1 LNHNV, CDR2 YYDKDF (reference sequence). Trimming left V 6 bases short and J 2 bases short, with 18 bases between. CDR3 sequence (DNA): TGTGCCACCAGGGATACTAGCCAAGTATCCACAGATACGCAGTATTTT. Translated, it gives CATRDTSQVSTDTQYF.

The V and J genes are TRBV29-1 and TRBJ1-6; no clear D. The V end was cut by 5 bases, the J end by 7 bases, with 9 bases between. Germline V gives CDR1 SQVTM, CDR2 ANQGSEA. The CDR3 covers 12 residues. As DNA, the CDR3 is TGCAGCGTTTCAGATCCAAATTCACCCCTCCACTTT. This encodes CSVSDPNSPLHF. Full variable domain (remainder filled in from reference TRBV29-1 and TRBJ1-6): SAVISQKPSRDICQRGTSLTIQCQVDSQVTMMFWYRQQPGQSLTLIATANQGSEATYESGFVIDKFPISRPNLTFSTLTVSNMSPEDSSIYLCSVSDPNSPLHFGNGTRLTVT.